What follows are 9 T cell receptor beta chains derived from one specimen sequenced in a study of regulatory T cells in long-lasting Graves disease. Researchers made TCR beta libraries by using iRepertoire HTBI primers and running Arm-PCR on CDR3 regions. TCRdb re-derived calls from the multiplex PCR reads in MiXCR, one entry per CDR3 protein. The data contain about 450,000 distinct CDR3 sequences, 14% of them singletons. As to time point: newly diagnosed GD, antithyroid drugs for less than 3 months. RNA isolated from PBMCs was used to make the TCR library. These data were likewise used in another study, on T cells in Graves' hyperthyroidism and ophthalmopathy.

The sample was peripheral blood mononuclear cells (PBMCs), taken at new diagnosis, from a patient treated with antithyroid drugs. The source of these receptors is a woman aged 50 to 65 with Graves disease.

Many counts were recorded for this clonotype. The chain has TRBV24-1 and TRBJ2-5, with TRBD1 identical over 9 bases. V shed 2 bases, J shed 2 bases, and the junction held 2 bases outside the gene matches. From germline, CDR1 is KGHDR and CDR2 SFDVKD. This CDR3 spans 15 amino acids. In nucleotides, the CDR3 is TGTGCCACCAGTGATTACGGACAGGGGCAAGAGACCCAGTACTTC. It is translated as CATSDYGQGQETQYF.

This clonotype was picked up many times. This chain links TRBV30 with TRBJ1-2; a weak D match, TRBD1 (6 bases). V was trimmed by 5 bases and J by 2 bases, leaving 9 bases between them. Germline values: CDR1 GTSNPN, CDR2 SVGIG (reference sequence). The CDR3 extends over 12 amino acids. Here the CDR3 DNA reads TGTGCCTGGGATACAGGGAACTATGGCTACACCTTC. Translation gives CAWDTGNYGYTF.

This clonotype was found many times. The chain uses TRBV5-1 and TRBJ2-5; D not certain. The germline gives CDR1 SGHRS, CDR2 YFSETQ. This CDR3 comprises 15 residues. V was clipped by 3 bases and J by 1 base, with 13 bases between them. The CDR3 coding sequence is TGCGCCAGCAGCTCTGGACGACTTCTCCAAGAGACCCAGTACTTC. It encodes CASSSGRLLQETQYF.

V is TRBV7-2 and J is TRBJ2-7, with TRBD1 matching 8 bases. The CDR3 has 17 amino acids. With V trimmed by 5 bases and J by 4 bases, 16 bases remained unmatched. Germline V gives CDR1 SGHTA, CDR2 FQGNSA. The CDR3 sequence is CASSLSSGGTGGYEQYF. Here the CDR3 DNA reads TGTGCCAGCAGCCTAAGTAGTGGCGGGACAGGAGGTTACGAGCAGTACTTC. Using reference TRBV7-2 and TRBJ2-7 for the parts outside the CDR3, the full variable domain is GAGVSQSPSNKVTEKGKDVELRCDPISGHTALYWYRQSLGQGLEFLIYFQGNSAPDKSGLPSDRFSAERTGGSVSTLTIQRTQQEDSAVYLCASSLSSGGTGGYEQYFGPGTRLTVT.

This clonotype was seen a few times. The J gene is TRBJ2-2, the V gene TRBV2; the D is unclear. V was clipped by 6 bases and J by 0 bases, with 11 bases between them. Germline lookup yields CDR1 SNHLY and CDR2 FYNNEI. The CDR3 length is 15 residues. DNA of the CDR3: TGTGCCAGCAGCGTCAGGAGAACGAACACCGGGGAGCTGTTTTTT. This encodes CASSVRRTNTGELFF.

J is TRBJ2-6 and V is TRBV27; maybe TRBD2 (6 bases). The V gene lost 4 bases and the J gene lost 3 bases, with 7 bases spanning the gap. The germline V gene has CDR1 MNHEY and CDR2 SMNVEV (reference sequence). The CDR3 contains 14 residues. The CDR3 nucleotides read TGTGCCAGCAGTTGGGGGGTTGGGGCCAACGTCCTGACTTTC. Its protein is CASSWGVGANVLTF.

On this clonotype itself: One end of the junction varies from germline; a read error may be responsible. The chain employs TRBV6-4 and TRBJ1-1; D ambiguous. The length of the CDR3 is 14 residues. Per the germline V gene, CDR1 is MRHNA and CDR2 is SNTAGT. The CDR3 is CGSSDSRSGGEAFF. The CDR3 DNA sequence: TGTGGCAGCAGTGACTCGAGGTCCGGCGGGGAAGCTTTCTTT.

The genes are TRBV5-5 and TRBJ2-2, with 9 bases matching TRBD1. The germline V gene has CDR1 SGHKS and CDR2 YYEKEE (reference sequence). This CDR3 spans 15 amino acids. The V segment lost 4 bases and the J segment 1 base; nucleotides outside the gene matches: 2. The CDR3 DNA follows: TGTGCCAGCAGCGGACAGGGGCTGAACACCGGGGAGCTGTTTTTT. Translated: CASSGQGLNTGELFF.

This clonotype was recorded many times. The chain employs TRBV28 and TRBJ2-2, with unresolved D. This CDR3 comprises 14 residues. CDR1 MDHEN and CDR2 SYDVKM come from the germline V gene. V was clipped by 3 bases and J by 3 bases, with 8 bases between them. The CDR3 loop is CASSFTDYTGELFF. The CDR3 DNA reads as TGTGCCAGCAGTTTCACTGACTACACCGGGGAGCTGTTTTTT.